A selection of T cell receptor beta chains follows, all from one sample in a study of blood T cell repertoires in COVID-19. Some clones are missing from TCRdb's copy, which holds only in-frame ones; the method was immunoSEQ multiplex PCR. The sample records approximately 140,000 clones, almost 85% being singletons. Sequenced material: peripheral blood. The receptors were sampled from a human donor with acute or convalescent COVID-19. The donor label of this sample is uncertain. Both conserved end residues are trimmed from each CDR3. Where a row states a size, it is once, few, many or the class of an expanded clone; other rows omit it.

>TRBV27|NA|TRBJ2-7
ASSFGRQGADYEQY
>TRBV2|once|TRBJ1-4
ASSRGTGTNEKLF
>TRBV7-8|NA|TRBJ1-3
ASSLEAWSGNTIY
>TRBV27|few|TRBJ1-2
ASSLEGTGGYGYT
>TRBV7-2|NA|TRBJ2-5
ASSALGGGRETQY
>TRBV7-9|NA|TRBJ1-1
ASSLVKGTEAF
>TRBV27|NA|TRBJ2-1
ASSFTGNGEQF
>TRBV10-3|NA|TRBJ1-2
ATHSTGINYGYT
>TRBV7-9|once|TRBJ1-1
ASSIGGENTEAF
>TRBV7-3|once|TRBJ1-2
ASSSFGTDYGYT
>TRBV13|NA|TRBJ1-1
ASSGRGRNTEAF
>TRBV10-3|once|TRBJ1-1
ASREGMNTEAF
>TRBV6-1|NA|TRBJ1-1
ASSDRGATEAF
>TRBV2|few|TRBJ1-4
ASSRDTGGEKLF
>TRBV27|once|TRBJ1-1
ASSPAKGQGTHEAF
>TRBV12-3/TRBV12-4|once|TRBJ2-3
ASSKPNTDTQY
>TRBV19|few|TRBJ1-2
ASSILDRAYGYT
>TRBV18|NA|TRBJ2-7
ASSPKGQGIYEQY
>TRBV5-1|NA|TRBJ1-1
ASSQDSRDVTEAF
>TRBV3-1/TRBV3-2|few|TRBJ1-4
ASSQDTTNEKLF
>TRBV4-2|NA|TRBJ1-2
ASSVTAGQHIKGYT
>TRBV6-6|few|TRBJ1-2
ASSYSEGNNYGYT
>TRBV5-6|NA|TRBJ1-5
ASSLGQSVVSAQH
>TRBV5-8|once|TRBJ1-2
ASSPWPEGRSGYT
>TRBV9|NA|TRBJ2-2
ASSVGLPNTGELF